These 8 T cell receptor beta chains were all obtained from the same sample, sequenced in a study of shared clonotypes between healthy human individuals. Generated by immunoSEQ multiplex PCR, the TCRdb table keeps only in-frame clones and is missing some. The table has hundreds of thousands of clones, around 72% seen once. The sequenced material came from memory CD4+ T cells sorted from blood. Subset specified: CD45RA-negative fraction. These receptors were taken from a young woman in good health.

This chain uses TRBV7-8 with TRBJ2-3; 7 bases are shared with TRBD2. The CDR3 covers 18 residues. The germline gives CDR1 SGHVS, CDR2 FQNEAQ. With 5 bases clipped from V and 4 bases from J, the junction kept 18 bases outside the gene matches. This CDR3 is CASSPTLSGMRGSDTQYF. CDR3 DNA: TGTGCCAGCAGCCCTACTCTGAGCGGGATGAGAGGTTCAGATACGCAGTATTTT.

As concerns this clone: Other DNA sequences in this sample translate to the same CDR3. This sequence joins TRBV28 and TRBJ2-1, with 9 bases matching TRBD2. V dropped 3 bases and J dropped 2; count of bases not matched to a gene: 2. Germline V gene lookup returns CDR1 MDHEN and CDR2 SYDVKM. There are 15 residues in the CDR3. The CDR3: CASSLGGRAYNEQFF. In DNA form, the CDR3 reads TGTGCCAGCAGTTTGGGCGGGAGGGCCTACAATGAGCAGTTCTTC.

V is TRBV6-5 and J is TRBJ1-2, with 8 nucleotides matching TRBD1. In germline, CDR1 is MNHEY, CDR2 SVGAGI. Losses at the gene ends were 9 bases for V and 8 bases for J; bases not matched to a gene: 14. The CDR3 sequence is 14 residues long. In nucleotides, the CDR3 is TGTGCCAGTCTGGGACAGGCCCTTTCGGGAGGCTACACCTTC. Translation: CASLGQALSGGYTF.

This clone was seen many times. This chain uses TRBV20-1 with TRBJ1-2, with D perhaps matching TRBD1 (6 bases). Germline assignment: CDR1 DFQATT and CDR2 SNEGSKA (reference sequence). CDR3 length: 11 residues. V shed 3 bases and J shed 6 bases, with 8 bases lying between them. CDR3 nucleotide sequence: TGCAGTGCTAGCACAGGGCATGGCTACACCTTC. This sequence encodes CSASTGHGYTF.

The chain is built from TRBV27 and TRBJ2-1; 13 bases map to TRBD2. CDR1 is MNHEY and CDR2 is SMNVEV in the germline V gene (reference sequence). The CDR3 covers 20 residues. V lost 5 bases to trimming and J lost 2 bases; unmatched junction nucleotides: 15. The CDR3 DNA sequence: TGTGCCAGCAGTCCCTCAACCGGGACTAGCGGGATGAGGACCTACAATGAGCAGTTCTTC. Translating gives CASSPSTGTSGMRTYNEQFF.

V gene TRBV2 combines with J gene TRBJ2-5, with no clear D. Germline-derived CDR1 and CDR2 are SNHLY and FYNNEI. The CDR3 spans 14 residues. The V end was cut by 1 base, the J end by 4 bases, with 10 bases between. The CDR3 DNA sequence: TGTGCCAGCAGTGAAGGGGTAGGGATAGAGACCCAGTACTTC. Translated, it gives CASSEGVGIETQYF.

The rearrangement uses TRBV28 and TRBJ2-4; 9 bases align to TRBD2. J was trimmed by 1 base and V by 5 bases; bases with no gene match: 3. Per germline, CDR1 MDHEN and CDR2 SYDVKM. The CDR3 length is 15 residues. The CDR3: CASSGTSLAKNIQYF. CDR3 DNA sequence: TGTGCCAGCAGTGGGACTAGCCTGGCCAAAAACATTCAGTACTTC.

The V call is TRBV5-1, the J call TRBJ2-7, with a weak D call TRBD2 (5 bases). Trimming pared 5 bases from V and 2 bases from J, leaving 14 bases between. Germline CDR1 and CDR2: SGHRS and YFSETQ. The CDR3 is 14 amino acids. CDR3 residues: CASRRELATYEQYF. The CDR3 DNA sequence: TGCGCCAGCAGGAGGGAGTTAGCCACCTACGAGCAGTACTTC.